Shown below are 14 T cell receptor beta chains from a single sample sequenced in a study of T-cell reconstitution after alpha-beta-depleted transplantation in children. During its preparation, the TCRbeta library received unique molecular identifiers. MiXCR, run by TCRdb on the PCR reads, gives a single entry per CDR3 protein. Among around 25,000 distinct CDR3 sequences listed, 18% were seen once. Sequenced material: PBMCs, mostly from graft donor cells, taken 60 days after TCRalphabeta/CD19-depleted stem cell transplant. The receptors were sampled from a male patient between 2 and 10 years old who had a stem cell transplant for acute lymphoblastic leukemia, so the T cells may come from the graft donor.

This clonotype was found many times. This sequence joins TRBV3-1 and TRBJ2-2; D is uncertain. This CDR3 contains 14 residues. The V gene lost 0 bases and the J gene lost 7 bases, with 9 bases spanning the gap. Germline V gene sequence: CDR1 LGHDT, CDR2 YNNKEL (reference sequence). This CDR3 is CASSQEPTVGELFF. CDR3 coding DNA: TGTGCCAGCAGCCAAGAACCTACGGTCGGGGAGCTGTTTTTT. The full variable domain, in which reference TRBV3-1 and TRBJ2-2 provide the parts outside the CDR3, is DTAVSQTPKYLVTQMGNDKSIKCEQNLGHDTMYWYKQDSKKFLKIMFSYNNKELIINETVPNRFSPKSPDKAHLNLHINSLELGDSAVYFCASSQEPTVGELFFGEGSRLTVL.

This clonotype was seen ten or more times. The V and J genes are TRBV6-5 and TRBJ1-4, with D possibly being TRBD1 (6 bases). This CDR3 has 15 amino acids. CDR1 is MNHEY and CDR2 is SVGAGI in the germline V gene. The ends were cut back, 0 bases at V and 5 bases at J, with 10 bases in the middle. The CDR3 protein is CASSYSPGANEKLFF. CDR3 coding DNA: TGTGCCAGCAGTTACTCCCCAGGGGCGAATGAAAAACTGTTTTTT.

This clonotype turned up a few times. J is TRBJ2-1 and V is TRBV6-1, with D possibly matching TRBD1 (5 bases). CDR3 size: 15 residues. Germline V gene data show CDR1 as MNHNS and CDR2 as SASEGT. V lost 6 bases and J 7 bases, leaving 19 bases between the germline ends. The CDR3 loop is CASREDLGVRNEQFF. CDR3 nucleotide sequence: TGTGCCAGCAGAGAGGATTTAGGGGTCAGAAATGAGCAGTTCTTC.

This clonotype was observed many times. The rearrangement joins TRBV12-3 or TRBV12-4 to TRBJ2-5; D remains unclear. There are 15 residues in the CDR3. Trimming left V 2 bases short and J 4 bases short, with 14 bases between. The CDR3 sequence is CASSLFSEKGETQYF. CDR3 nucleotide sequence: TGTGCCAGCAGTTTATTTTCGGAGAAGGGAGAGACCCAGTACTTC.

Only a few counts were recorded for this clonotype. V gene TRBV20-1 combines with J gene TRBJ2-5; D perhaps matches TRBD2 (7 bases). The CDR3 runs to 14 residues. Germline values: CDR1 DFQATT, CDR2 SNEGSKA (reference sequence). V lost 5 bases and J 3 bases, leaving 16 bases between the germline ends. CDR3 in amino acids: CSAGGGQPKETQYF. CDR3 bases: TGCAGTGCTGGGGGGGGACAACCGAAAGAGACCCAGTACTTC.

This clonotype was picked up many times. This chain connects TRBV12-3 or TRBV12-4 to TRBJ1-2; the D is unclear. The CDR3 length is 13 residues. V was trimmed by 5 bases and J by 8 bases, leaving 15 bases between them. In nucleotides, the CDR3 is TGTGCCAGCAGTATAACTAGGCAGTTAGGCTACACCTTC. This translates into CASSITRQLGYTF.

In its sample, this clonotype was seen many times. The chain links TRBV6-5 to TRBJ2-1; 14 nucleotides align to TRBD2. CDR3 length: 14 residues. The V and J ends lost 4 bases and 7 bases, in that order; junction bases with no gene match: 0. Per germline, CDR1 MNHEY and CDR2 SVGAGI. The CDR3 DNA is TGTGCCAGCAGTTGGACTAGCGGGAGGAATGAGCAGTTCTTC. This gives the protein CASSWTSGRNEQFF.

This clonotype showed up many times. The CDR3 DNA reads as TGTGCCAGCAGCTTAGTCATAGACATGAACACTGAAGCTTTCTTT. This sequence encodes CASSLVIDMNTEAFF. The chain joins TRBV7-2 to TRBJ1-1; D is uncertain. The CDR3 length is 15 residues. Trimming cost V 1 base and J 0 bases, with 9 bases left between them. CDR1 is SGHTA and CDR2 is FQGNSA in the germline V gene.

As to this clonotype: A read error may produce the germline difference seen at one junction end. The J gene is TRBJ2-3, the V gene TRBV5-1; tentative D call: TRBD2 (6 bases). The CDR3 length is 13 residues. The germline CDR1 and CDR2 sequences are SGHRS and YFSETQ. CDR3 sequence reads: CASRASVTDAQYF. In nucleotides, the CDR3 is TGCGCCAGCAGAGCTAGCGTCACAGATGCGCAGTATTTT.

This rearrangement joins TRBV12-3 or TRBV12-4 to TRBJ2-1; 7 nucleotides align to TRBD2. This CDR3 is built from 18 residues. The CDR3 sequence: CTISAGGVGTIPPNEQFF. Here the CDR3 DNA reads TGTACCATCAGTGCCGGAGGAGTGGGGACTATACCCCCTAATGAGCAGTTCTTC.

The CDR3 nucleotides read TGTGCCAGCGGTGTAAGGGCCGGCTATCAAGAGACCCAGTACTTC. Translating it yields CASGVRAGYQETQYF. The chain combines TRBV5-4 with TRBJ2-5; D not resolved. V was cut by 7 bases and J by 2 bases, with 18 bases left in between. The germline V gene has CDR1 SGHNT and CDR2 YYREEE (reference sequence). There are 15 residues in the CDR3.

This clonotype showed up many times. The V and J genes are TRBV20-1 and TRBJ2-6; 8 bases are shared with TRBD2. This CDR3 is built from 17 residues. Germline V CDR1 and CDR2: DFQATT, SNEGSKA (reference sequence). J was trimmed by 0 bases and V by 1 base; bases with no gene match: 5. The CDR3 loop reads CSARGAGTSSGANVLTF. CDR3 nucleotides: TGCAGTGCTAGAGGTGCCGGGACTAGCTCTGGGGCCAACGTCCTGACTTTC.

This clonotype was observed many times. J is TRBJ2-7 and V is TRBV5-4; the D is unclear. With 0 bases removed from V and 0 bases from J, the gap between germline ends came to 10 bases. CDR3 length equals 15 residues. CDR1 and CDR2 from the germline V gene are SGHNT and YYREEE (reference sequence). The CDR3 sequence is CASSLGWANSYEQYF. The CDR3 DNA is TGTGCCAGCAGCTTGGGCTGGGCAAACTCCTACGAGCAGTACTTC.

This chain joins TRBV10-1 and TRBJ2-5, with no clear D. Germline CDR1 reads WNHNN; CDR2 reads SYGVQD (reference sequence). V was trimmed by 0 bases and J by 5 bases, leaving 10 bases between them. This CDR3 contains 14 residues. As DNA, the CDR3 is TGCGCCAGCAGTGAGTCGGGCCGGCTTGAGACCCAGTACTTC. Its translation is CASSESGRLETQYF.